This T cell receptor beta chain was recovered during a study of T cells in narcolepsy. The assay was immunoSEQ multiplex PCR, and TCRdb's table has in-frame clones only and misses some. The repertoire holds fewer than 35,000 clones, with around 83% as singletons. Per germline, CDR1 SQVTM and CDR2 ANQGSEA. The CDR3 has 13 amino acids. The V gene lost 3 bases and the J gene lost 5 bases, with 13 bases spanning the gap. Sequenced material: CD45RA- memory CD4+ T cells from PBMCs. The sequence came from a human donor with narcolepsy. V and J are TRBV29-1 and TRBJ1-2, with D maybe TRBD1 (5 bases). The CDR3 region is CSVEWQGRYGYTF. Written as DNA, the CDR3 is TGCAGCGTTGAGTGGCAGGGCAGATATGGCTACACCTTC. The full variable domain, in which reference TRBV29-1 and TRBJ1-2 provide the parts outside the CDR3, is SAVISQKPSRDICQRGTSLTIQCQVDSQVTMMFWYRQQPGQSLTLIATANQGSEATYESGFVIDKFPISRPNLTFSTLTVSNMSPEDSSIYLCSVEWQGRYGYTFGSGTRLTVV.